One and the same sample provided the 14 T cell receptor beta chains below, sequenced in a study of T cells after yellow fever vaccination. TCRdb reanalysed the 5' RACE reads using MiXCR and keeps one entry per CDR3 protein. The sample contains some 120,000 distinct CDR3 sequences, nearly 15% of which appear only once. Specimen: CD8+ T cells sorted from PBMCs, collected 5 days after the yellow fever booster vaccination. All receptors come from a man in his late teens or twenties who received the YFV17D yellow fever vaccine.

CDR3 sequence: CSASSAGHTQYF. In DNA, the CDR3 is TGCAGTGCTTCCTCCGCGGGACATACGCAGTATTTT. This rearrangement joins TRBV20-1 to TRBJ2-3, with a weak D call TRBD2 (6 bases). In germline, CDR1 is DFQATT, CDR2 SNEGSKA (reference sequence). V gave up 5 bases and J gave up 7 bases, with 13 bases separating them. The CDR3 runs to 12 residues.

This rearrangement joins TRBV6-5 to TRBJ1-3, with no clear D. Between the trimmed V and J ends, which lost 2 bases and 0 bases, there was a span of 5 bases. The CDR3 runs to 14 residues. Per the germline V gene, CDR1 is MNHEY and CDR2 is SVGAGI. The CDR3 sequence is CASSYGPSGNTIYF. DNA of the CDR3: TGTGCCAGCAGTTACGGTCCCTCTGGAAACACCATATATTTT.

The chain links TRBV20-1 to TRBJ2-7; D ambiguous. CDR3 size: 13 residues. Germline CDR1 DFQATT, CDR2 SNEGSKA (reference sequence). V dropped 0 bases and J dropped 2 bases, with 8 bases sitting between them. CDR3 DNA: TGCAGTGCTAGAGACGTCAGGACCTACGAGCAGTACGTC. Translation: CSARDVRTYEQYV.

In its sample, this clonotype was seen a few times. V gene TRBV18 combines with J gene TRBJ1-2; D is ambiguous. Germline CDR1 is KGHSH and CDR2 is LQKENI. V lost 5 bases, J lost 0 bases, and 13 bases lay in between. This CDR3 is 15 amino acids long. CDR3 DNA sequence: TGTGCCAGCTCAACGGGTTCGCTTACTAACTATGGCTACACCTTC. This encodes CASSTGSLTNYGYTF. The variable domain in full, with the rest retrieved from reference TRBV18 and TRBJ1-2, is NAGVMQNPRHLVRRRGQEARLRCSPMKGHSHVYWYRQLPEEGLKFMVYLQKENIIDESGMPKERFSAEFPKEGPSILRIQQVVRGDSAAYFCASSTGSLTNYGYTFGSGTRLTVV.

The CDR3 DNA reads TGCGCCAGCAGCCAAGATGGGTCCGGGACAGGAAGATCTCAGCAGTACGTC. This gives the protein CASSQDGSGTGRSQQYV. The rearrangement joins TRBV4-1 to TRBJ2-7; 8 bases are shared with TRBD1. The length of the CDR3 is 17 residues. The V segment lost 0 bases and the J segment 8 bases; nucleotides outside the gene matches: 15. Per germline, CDR1 MGHRA and CDR2 YSYEKL.

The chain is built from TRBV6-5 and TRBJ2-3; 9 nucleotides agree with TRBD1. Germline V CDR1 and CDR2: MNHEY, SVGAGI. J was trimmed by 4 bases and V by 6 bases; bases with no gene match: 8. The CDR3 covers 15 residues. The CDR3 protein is CASREQGARSDTQYF. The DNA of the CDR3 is TGTGCCAGCAGGGAACAGGGGGCCCGCTCAGATACGCAGTATTTT.

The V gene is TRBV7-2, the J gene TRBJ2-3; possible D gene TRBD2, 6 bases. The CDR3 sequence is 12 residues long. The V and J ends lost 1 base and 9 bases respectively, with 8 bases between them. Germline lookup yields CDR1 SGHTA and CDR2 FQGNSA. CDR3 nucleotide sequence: TGTGCCAGCAGCTTAGTGGAGGGAACGCAGTATTTT. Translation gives CASSLVEGTQYF.

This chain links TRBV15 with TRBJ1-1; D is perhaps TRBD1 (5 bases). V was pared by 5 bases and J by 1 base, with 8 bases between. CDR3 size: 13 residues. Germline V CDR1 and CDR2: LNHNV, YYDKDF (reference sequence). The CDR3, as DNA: TGTGCCACCAGCCCGCAGGGGAACACTGAAGCTTTCTTT. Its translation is CATSPQGNTEAFF.

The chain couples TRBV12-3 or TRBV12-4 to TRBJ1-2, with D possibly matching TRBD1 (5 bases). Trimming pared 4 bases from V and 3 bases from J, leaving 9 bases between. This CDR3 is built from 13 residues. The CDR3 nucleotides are TGTGCCAGCAGTTCGACAGCCTACTATGGCTACACCTTC. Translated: CASSSTAYYGYTF.

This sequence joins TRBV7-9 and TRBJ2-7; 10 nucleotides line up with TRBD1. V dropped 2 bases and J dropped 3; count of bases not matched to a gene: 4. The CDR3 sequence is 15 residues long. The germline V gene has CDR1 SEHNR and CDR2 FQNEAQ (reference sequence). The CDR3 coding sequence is TGTGCCAGCAGCTTACTCAGGGACAGGGGCTACGAGCAGTACTTC. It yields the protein CASSLLRDRGYEQYF.

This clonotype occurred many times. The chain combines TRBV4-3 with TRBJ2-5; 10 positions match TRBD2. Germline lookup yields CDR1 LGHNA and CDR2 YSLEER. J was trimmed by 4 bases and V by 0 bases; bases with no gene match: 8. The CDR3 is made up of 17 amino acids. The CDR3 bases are TGCGCCAGCAGCCAAGATTGGAGCGGGGGGGCCACAGAGACCCAGTACTTC. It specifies CASSQDWSGGATETQYF.

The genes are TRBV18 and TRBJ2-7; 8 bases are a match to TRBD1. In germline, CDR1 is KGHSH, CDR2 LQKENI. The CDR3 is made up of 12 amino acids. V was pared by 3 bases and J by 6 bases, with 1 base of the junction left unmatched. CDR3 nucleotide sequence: TGTGCCAGCTCACCGGGACAGGTCGAGCAGTACTTC. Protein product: CASSPGQVEQYF.

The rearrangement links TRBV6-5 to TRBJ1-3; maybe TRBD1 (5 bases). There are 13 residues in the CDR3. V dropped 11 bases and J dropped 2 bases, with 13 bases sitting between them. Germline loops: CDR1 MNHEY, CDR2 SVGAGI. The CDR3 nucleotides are TGTGCCGCGGCTGGGGGGACTGGAAACACCATATATTTT. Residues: CAAAGGTGNTIYF.

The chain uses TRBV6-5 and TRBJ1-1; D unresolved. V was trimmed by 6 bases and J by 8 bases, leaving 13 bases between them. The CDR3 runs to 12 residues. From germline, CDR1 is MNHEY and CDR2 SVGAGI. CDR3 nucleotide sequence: TGTGCCAGCAGCCGAGGCAGGTCGGAAGCTTTCTTT. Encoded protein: CASSRGRSEAFF.